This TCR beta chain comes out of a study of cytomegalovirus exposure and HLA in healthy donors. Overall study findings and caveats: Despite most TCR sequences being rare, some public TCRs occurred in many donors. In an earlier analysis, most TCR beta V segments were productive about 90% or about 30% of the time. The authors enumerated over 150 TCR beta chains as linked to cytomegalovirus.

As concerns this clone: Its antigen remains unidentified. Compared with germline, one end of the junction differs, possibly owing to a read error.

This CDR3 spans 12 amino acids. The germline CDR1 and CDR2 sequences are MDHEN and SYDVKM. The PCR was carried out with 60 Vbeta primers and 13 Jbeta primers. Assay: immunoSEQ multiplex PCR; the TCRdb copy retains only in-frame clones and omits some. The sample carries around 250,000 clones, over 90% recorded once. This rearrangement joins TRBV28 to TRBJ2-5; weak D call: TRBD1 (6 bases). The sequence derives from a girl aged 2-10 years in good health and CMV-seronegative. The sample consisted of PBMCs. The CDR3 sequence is CASTSGQSARNF. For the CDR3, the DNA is TGTGCCAGCACCTCCGGACAGAGCGCCCGGAACTTC.